A selection of T cell receptor beta chains follows, all from one sample in a study of cytomegalovirus exposure and HLA in healthy donors. Profiling relied on immunoSEQ multiplex PCR, and the TCRdb table lists in-frame clones only, not all of them. The sample includes about 130,000 clones, about 74% of them seen just once. Sequenced input: PBMCs. These receptors came from a man aged 18-30 years in good health and CMV-seropositive. Each CDR3 is given with its conserved first and last residue. Each record gives: J gene, D gene, V gene, clone size, CDR3 DNA, CDR3 protein. A D gene is named only where the DNA matches it firmly. Not every row has a clone size; where given, it reads once, few, many or a size class.

j_call: TRBJ1-3; d_call: -; v_call: TRBV5-6; clone_size: -; cdr3_nt: TGTGCCAGCAGCTCTTTGGGAAACACCATATATTTT; cdr3_aa: CASSSLGNTIYF
j_call: TRBJ1-5; d_call: -; v_call: TRBV11-2; clone_size: -; cdr3_nt: TGTGCCAGCAGCTCGCAGGGAAATACCAATCAGCCCCAGCATTTT; cdr3_aa: CASSSQGNTNQPQHF
j_call: TRBJ2-1; d_call: -; v_call: TRBV28; clone_size: -; cdr3_nt: TGTGCCAGCAGTTTCGGCCGACTGCCCAATGAGCAGTTCTTC; cdr3_aa: CASSFGRLPNEQFF
j_call: TRBJ1-1; d_call: TRBD1; v_call: TRBV12-5; clone_size: -; cdr3_nt: TGTGCTAGTGGTTTGGTCCACAGGGGCGGAACTGAAGCTTTCTTT; cdr3_aa: CASGLVHRGGTEAFF
j_call: TRBJ2-2; d_call: -; v_call: TRBV20-1; clone_size: -; cdr3_nt: TGCAGTGCTACAGGGCCCGGGGAGCTGTTTTTT; cdr3_aa: CSATGPGELFF
j_call: TRBJ2-2; d_call: -; v_call: TRBV9; clone_size: few; cdr3_nt: TGTGCCAGCAGCGTAGTTGCAGGGGACACCGGGGAGCTGTTTTTT; cdr3_aa: CASSVVAGDTGELFF
j_call: TRBJ2-1; d_call: TRBD1; v_call: TRBV18; clone_size: -; cdr3_nt: TGTGCCAGCTCACCAGATTTGGGACAGGACGAGTTCTTC; cdr3_aa: CASSPDLGQDEFF
j_call: TRBJ1-1; d_call: -; v_call: TRBV27; clone_size: -; cdr3_nt: TGTGCCAGCAGTTTATACTCGGGGAGAGCTTTCTTT; cdr3_aa: CASSLYSGRAFF
j_call: TRBJ2-3; d_call: -; v_call: TRBV5-8; clone_size: -; cdr3_nt: TGTGCCAGCAGCTTGGCCGTAGATACGCAGTATTTT; cdr3_aa: CASSLAVDTQYF
j_call: TRBJ2-7; d_call: TRBD2; v_call: TRBV7-2; clone_size: -; cdr3_nt: TGTGCCAGCAGCGCAACTAGCGGGAGTCTCTACGAGCAGTACTTC; cdr3_aa: CASSATSGSLYEQYF
j_call: TRBJ1-3; d_call: -; v_call: TRBV5-1; clone_size: few; cdr3_nt: TGCGCCAGCAGCTTGGATGACAGTCGACGCGGAAACACCATATATTTT; cdr3_aa: CASSLDDSRRGNTIYF
j_call: TRBJ2-6; d_call: -; v_call: TRBV19; clone_size: -; cdr3_nt: TGTGCCACCGGGGGATACGGCGACAACGTCCTGACTTTC; cdr3_aa: CATGGYGDNVLTF
j_call: TRBJ1-4; d_call: TRBD1; v_call: TRBV4-1; clone_size: -; cdr3_nt: TGCGCCAGCAGCCAACTGGGACAGATTAATGAAAAACTGTTTTTT; cdr3_aa: CASSQLGQINEKLFF
j_call: TRBJ1-1; d_call: -; v_call: TRBV6-6; clone_size: -; cdr3_nt: TGTGCCAGCAGTTACGCCACAGGGAGCCGTGAAGCTTTCTTT; cdr3_aa: CASSYATGSREAFF
j_call: TRBJ2-7; d_call: TRBD2; v_call: TRBV4-3; clone_size: -; cdr3_nt: TGCGCCAGCAGCCGGACTAGCGGCTACGAGCAGTACTTC; cdr3_aa: CASSRTSGYEQYF
j_call: TRBJ2-1; d_call: -; v_call: TRBV28; clone_size: -; cdr3_nt: TGTGCCAGCAGTTTAATACGGTACGAGCAGTTCTTC; cdr3_aa: CASSLIRYEQFF
j_call: TRBJ2-3; d_call: -; v_call: TRBV11-2; clone_size: -; cdr3_nt: TGTGCCAGCAGCTTAGTATCCCGGGGGACCCGAACGCAGTATTTT; cdr3_aa: CASSLVSRGTRTQYF
j_call: TRBJ2-3; d_call: -; v_call: TRBV5-4; clone_size: -; cdr3_nt: TGTGCCAGCAGCTTGCCACCCGGGACTGTGAGGACAGATACGCAGTATTTT; cdr3_aa: CASSLPPGTVRTDTQYF
j_call: TRBJ1-1; d_call: -; v_call: TRBV5-1; clone_size: -; cdr3_nt: TGCGCCAGCAGCTTCAGACCGGGAGCTGAGGTAGCTTTCTTT; cdr3_aa: CASSFRPGAEVAFF
j_call: TRBJ1-6; d_call: -; v_call: TRBV6-1; clone_size: -; cdr3_nt: TGTGCCAGCAGTGAAGCGTCGGGCGCAGGGAATTCACCCCTCCACTTT; cdr3_aa: CASSEASGAGNSPLHF
j_call: TRBJ2-1; d_call: TRBD1; v_call: TRBV2; clone_size: -; cdr3_nt: TGTGCCAGCAGTCCAAAGGTACAGGGGACGTATACTAATGAGCAGTTCTTC; cdr3_aa: CASSPKVQGTYTNEQFF
j_call: TRBJ2-5; d_call: -; v_call: TRBV7-2; clone_size: -; cdr3_nt: TGTGCCAGCAGCTCCCGGAACGACGGAGACCAGTACTTC; cdr3_aa: CASSSRNDGDQYF